Here is one TCR beta chain with its context. Its antigen is not yet known. No much larger clonotype is one base removed from it; base qualities were not supplied. The same CDR3 is also encoded by other DNA sequences in this sample. V loses 4 bases of germline sequence and J loses 10 bases, and the interval between the two ends is 15 bases. From the cysteine through the phenylalanine, the CDR3 covers 13 amino acids. Only the CDR3 DNA is retained, 39 bases long and in frame from the first base. CDR1 and CDR2 are read off the germline V gene as SGHRS and YFSETQ. In total, 666 healthy bone marrow donors made up the cohort. At the time of sampling, every cohort member was nominally healthy, though immune exposures that went unrecorded were likely present. The donor was CMV seronegative and belonged to the group of 352 seronegative cohort members. Each donor provided a peripheral blood sample, and peripheral blood mononuclear cells were used for TCR beta sequencing. The Qiagen DNeasy Blood Extraction Kit was used to extract genomic DNA from the blood cell samples.

The sample originates from a study of cytomegalovirus exposure and HLA in healthy donors (dated by TCRdb to 2017 to 2019). Broadly, across the study: In an earlier analysis of 550 to 750 of the donors, around 300 Gb of sequence data and approximately 120 million unique TCR beta sequences from about 190 million T cells were reported. Genome-wide SNP genotypes for about 65% of the 666 donors were used in a later genetic analysis, which treated that subset as a discovery cohort. The T cell repertoires of 550 to 850 subjects were profiled by immunosequencing and related to cytomegalovirus serostatus. An early release that covered fewer than 750 HLA-typed donors contained around 330 gigabases of sequencing data and tens of millions of unique TCR sequences. Four or five DR-DQ haplotypes were handled as single units for association and clustering because linkage in the cohort was strong. The study aimed to test whether cataloging public T cell receptors could reveal signatures of past pathogen exposure. In a later analysis, previously published TCR beta repertoires from 670 or so donors were re-analyzed and high-resolution HLA genotyping was added so that TCR occurrence patterns could be studied. Every discovery cohort repertoire had been produced on one sequencing platform. The genetic ancestry cluster associated with self-reported Caucasian donors included over 80% of the 350 to 500 genotyped donors. The number of typed donors differed by locus: about 629-630 for A, B, C, DRB1 and DQB1; about 520 for DQA1; 606 for DPA1; and roughly 450 for DPB1. HLA typing included class I and class II loci at four-digit resolution. Among some 400 genotyped donors of the cohort, an average of 235,054 unique TCR beta nucleotide sequences were sequenced per donor, around 20% of them non-productive. Along with the approximately 700-subject first cohort, a separate validation cohort of 120 different subjects was used. An earlier analysis of some 600 of the donors applied high-throughput TCR beta sequencing to assess whether each TCR beta V gene segment acted as functional or pseudogenic. Donor age, sex, ethnicity and CMV serostatus were compiled together with the repertoire data. To predict cytomegalovirus infection status, the study combined high-throughput TCR immunosequencing, statistical association of individual TCRs with disease status, and machine learning. In the later analysis, no new phenotypic data were used to find candidate immune exposures; instead, reliance was placed on TCR beta sequences and their occurrence across donors.

Study-wide findings and limitations: It was suggested by the authors that the approach could potentially be generalized to other disease states and immunological phenotypes. Across donors, most TCR sequences were observed very rarely, whereas some public TCRs were present in many individuals. In a later analysis, the rate of TCR association differed among HLA loci, with DRB1 alleles having the most associated TCRs and HLA-C alleles having the fewest. Because counts were too low, fewer than 20 rarely observed V segments, including chromosome 9 orphons, were excluded from the earlier analysis of 587 of the donors. Compared with the approximately 710-donor mean, donors in an Asian-associated ancestry cluster had fewer N-insertions in productive TCRs, according to a later genetic analysis. When HLA alleles, especially DR and DQ, strongly co-occurred, attributing TCR associations to individual alleles was difficult. In the study, approximately 160 TCR beta chains were listed as associated with cytomegalovirus. In a later analysis, over 15,000 TCR beta sequences were associated with specific HLA alleles at a false discovery rate of 0.05. Only TCR beta chains were sequenced in this cohort, and the absence of alpha or paired-chain data limited detectable features. In vitro tests confirmed that three of the cytomegalovirus-associated TCR beta chains recognize cytomegalovirus antigens. Because the 87-base-pair reads could not distinguish some IMGT-functional V segments, including TRBV6-2 and TRBV6-3, those segments were excluded. In a later analysis, several top co-occurrence clusters were reported to appear linked to parvovirus B19, influenza, CMV and Epstein-Barr virus. Because some donors lacked HLA typing at each locus, the association tests relied only on the typed subset. A cluster of highly shared sequence variants was judged likely to be a technical artifact of the sequencing pipeline. A further reported finding was that TCR beta sequences accurately predicted the HLA-A and HLA-B alleles for most subjects in the first cohort. The classifier was reported to diagnose cytomegalovirus status with high specificity and sensitivity in both the original and validation cohorts. In a later analysis, HLA-associated TCR beta chains were found to be more clonally expanded and to have lower generation probabilities than equally common non-associated chains. V-gene and J-gene trimming of TCR beta chains was associated with a missense DCLRE1C variant in a later genetic analysis, and the association was replicated in an independent cohort. For the cohort, immune exposure information was limited to CMV serostatus. Roughly uniform sequencing depth across donors was assumed in presence/absence analyses, although this assumption may not hold. Linkage disequilibrium might explain the correlated functional status among segregating V segments, but an unknown experimental factor could not be ruled out. An earlier analysis of around 540 of the donors showed that most TCR beta V segments appeared in productive rearrangements either about 90% or about 30% of the time, which broadly matched IMGT annotations. In a later analysis, most CMV-associated TCR beta chains were found to appear HLA-restricted, with HLA associations seemingly driven largely by CMV exposure.

Library preparation employed the immunoSEQ multiplex PCR assay. For the multiplex PCR, a mixture combining 60 forward primers for TCR Vbeta segments and 13 reverse primers for TCR Jbeta segments was used. A multiplex PCR assay on genomic DNA amplified the CDR3 region of rearranged TCR beta genes. Amplified TCR beta libraries were sequenced as 87-base-pair reads on the Illumina HiSeq System. Regarding the original processing steps: Across the 666 repertoires, a later analysis counted around 80 million unique TCR beta chains, about 10 million of which were shared by at least two donors. Raw reads were error-corrected and collapsed into unique sequences by a nearest-neighbor algorithm in which closely related sequences were merged to remove PCR and sequencing errors. CDR3 sequences were aligned to IMGT reference sequences to assign V, D and J gene segments. For a sequence to be retained, a match of at least six nucleotides to both a V gene segment and a J gene segment was required. A rearrangement counted as productive if the CDR3 had no stop codons and remained in frame with V and J, and every other rearrangement counted as non-productive. CDR3 was defined according to IMGT convention as the region running from the second conserved V-encoded cysteine to the conserved J-encoded phenylalanine. The earlier analysis of about 640 of the donors excluded any sequence lacking an unambiguous match to a single V gene segment. In an earlier analysis of about 590 of the donors, a V segment was called functional when productive rearrangements were above 56.7%, and segregating when the standard deviation between donors exceeded 5%. A statistical classification framework was developed to diagnose cytomegalovirus status using the catalog of TCR beta chain sequences. A later analysis assigned V and J genes by comparing TCR nucleotide sequences with IMGT/GENE-DB human TR gene sequences. Using the TCRdist pipeline, a later analysis assigned CDR3 sequences along with most-parsimonious VDJ recombination scenarios. A later analysis defined each TCR beta chain by its CDR3 amino acid sequence plus V-gene family, and excluded reads lacking a unique V-gene family. A later analysis removed 500 to 650 highly shared, low-generation-probability nucleotide sequences to deal with suspected cross-contamination and a sequencing artifact. In a later analysis, a clonal expansion index was calculated for each public chain from normalized within-repertoire ranks of inferred template counts. In a later analysis, generation probabilities were computed using a VDJ recombination model fitted to out-of-frame rearrangements, and the results were checked against IGoR. A later analysis scored TCR-TCR, TCR-HLA and TCR-CMV co-occurrence with hypergeometric tests, applying a repertoire-size bias correction to TCR pairs. To estimate false discovery rates, a later analysis permuted the HLA or CMV assignments 20 times. In a later analysis, co-occurring TCRs were grouped with DBSCAN, and TCRdist sequence similarity was added when clustering was performed within HLA-allele-positive subsets. For co-occurrence clustering, repertoires with fewer than 30,000 or more than 120,000 public chains were excluded, along with a handful of repertoires with anomalous nucleotide sharing. The clones in this table, taken by TCRdb from immuneACCESS, are in-frame only. Not every clone is retained; where verified, under half of the shortfall comes from an unresolved V gene, and the cause of the rest is unknown. That table gives V, J and clone size, and the DNA gave D and trimming. The table for this sample lists 100,000 to 120,000 clones; about 69% of them were counted only once. Together, the top ten hold roughly 1.3% of the sample.

The receptor was isolated from a man between 40 and 49 years old in good health and CMV-seronegative. The V and J genes are TRBV5-1 and TRBJ2-1; the D segment could be TRBD1, given 6 matching bases. The source material was PBMCs. The CDR3 region has the sequence CASSPPRTVEQFF. The sequenced DNA: TGCGCCAGCAGCCCGCCTCGGACAGTCGAGCAGTTCTTC.